The 6 T cell receptor beta chains below were found in one sample sequenced in a study of cytomegalovirus exposure and HLA in healthy donors. Primers for the PCR totalled 60 Vbeta and 13 Jbeta. Profiling relied on immunoSEQ multiplex PCR, and the TCRdb table lists in-frame clones only, not all of them. The repertoire holds 120,000 to 150,000 clones, with about 82% as singletons. Sequencing was done on a sample of PBMCs. The receptors shown here come from a woman in her forties in good health and CMV-seropositive.

The chain has TRBV5-5 and TRBJ1-1, with 7 positions matching TRBD1. Germline CDR1 and CDR2: SGHKS and YYEKEE (reference sequence). The CDR3 consists of 13 residues. The V gene end was trimmed by 3 bases and the J gene end by 2 bases; junction bases not matched to a gene: 1. The CDR3 coding sequence is TGTGCCAGCAGCTGGGACAGAAACACTGAAGCTTTCTTT. This encodes CASSWDRNTEAFF.

A single count supports this clone. The J gene is TRBJ1-5, the V gene TRBV4-2, with TRBD1 matching over 9 bases. The V segment lost 0 bases and the J segment 2 bases; nucleotides outside the gene matches: 5. Per germline, CDR1 LGHNA and CDR2 YNFKEQ. The length of the CDR3 is 17 residues. CDR3: CASSQEWDRAGNQPQHF. CDR3 sequence (DNA): TGTGCCAGCAGCCAAGAATGGGACAGGGCGGGCAATCAGCCCCAGCATTTT.

This clone came up once. J is TRBJ2-1 and V is TRBV5-1; a possible D gene is TRBD1 (6 bases). Germline V lookup: CDR1 SGHRS, CDR2 YFSETQ. Trimming cost V 3 bases and J 7 bases, with 14 bases left between them. The CDR3 is made up of 14 amino acids. CDR3 sequence reads: CASSYRDTKNEQFF. The CDR3 DNA sequence: TGCGCCAGCAGCTACCGGGACACAAAGAATGAGCAGTTCTTC.

The chain recombines TRBV5-1 with TRBJ2-7; D might be TRBD1 (6 bases). The germline CDR1 and CDR2 sequences are SGHRS and YFSETQ. The CDR3 is 13 amino acids. The V end lost 3 bases, the J end lost 6 bases, and 13 bases lay between the germline ends. The CDR3 DNA reads as TGCGCCAGCAGCTCCTCGGACAGTAGCGAGCAGTACTTC. Translation: CASSSSDSSEQYF.

This clone showed up just a few times. V is TRBV19 and J is TRBJ2-2, with TRBD1 as a possible D gene (7 bases). Germline loops: CDR1 LNHDA, CDR2 SQIVND (reference sequence). V was shortened by 8 bases and J by 5 bases, with 24 bases between the two germline ends. This CDR3 region has 17 residues. CDR3 sequence (DNA): TGTGCCAGTTTACGACAGGGCGTCGGAGGGTGGACCGGGGAGCTGTTTTTT. Amino acid sequence: CASLRQGVGGWTGELFF.

The rearrangement uses TRBV7-7 and TRBJ2-1, with TRBD1 matching over 7 bases. J gave up 4 bases and V 3 bases, and 0 bases lay outside the gene matches. Per germline, CDR1 SSHAT and CDR2 FNYEAQ (reference sequence). The CDR3 is 13 residues long. CDR3 DNA: TGTGCCAGCAGCTTGGGACAGTACAATGAGCAGTTCTTC. Translating gives CASSLGQYNEQFF.